This T cell receptor (beta chain) was sequenced in a study of OX40 agonist ivuxolimab in advanced cancers. Sequencing used immunoSEQ multiplex PCR; TCRdb keeps in-frame clones, though not all of them. The table has some 83,000 clones, roughly 86% seen once. Germline CDR1 is SQVTM and CDR2 is ANQGSEA. V was pared by 3 bases and J by 2 bases, with 14 bases between. This CDR3 comprises 14 residues. This TCR was sampled from an adult with an advanced solid tumor such as melanoma, head and neck, liver or kidney cancer. The chain couples TRBV29-1 to TRBJ2-7; D assignment may be TRBD1 or TRBD2 (5 bases each). The sample was CD4+ or CD8+ T cells sorted from blood, taken in a trial of the OX40 agonist ivuxolimab. CDR3 sequence (DNA): TGCAGCGTTGATTTGGGACCGTTGCCCTACGAGCAGTACTTC. This gives the protein CSVDLGPLPYEQYF.